Here is one T cell receptor (beta chain) with its context. What it binds is unknown. The CDR3 extends over 14 amino acids. The germline V gene has CDR1 MDHEN and CDR2 SYDVKM. V dropped 7 bases and J dropped 1 base, with 8 bases sitting between them. This record comes from a study of human T cells and chemical hapten exposure. About the study: Small discrepancies in pooled library volume mainly accounted for the varying TCR yields per sample. General study results and limits: DPC sensitization did not alter TCRs above 1 in 1000 frequency.

The library gave individual cDNA molecules unique molecular identifiers. TCRdb processed the 5' RACE reads anew with MiXCR; each CDR3 protein has one entry. The sample has over 95,000 distinct CDR3 sequences, around 20% seen once. Unfractionated whole blood yielded the extracted total RNA. This TCR was recovered from a human donor in good health. V is TRBV28 and J is TRBJ2-6; TRBD2 is a possible D gene (5 bases). Here the CDR3 DNA reads TGTGCCAGCATGCGGGCTTCTGGGGCCAACGTCCTGACTTTC. Translating gives CASMRASGANVLTF.